These T cell receptor beta chains were read from a single sample in a study of cytomegalovirus exposure and HLA in healthy donors. Repertoires were generated with immunoSEQ multiplex PCR, while TCRdb's copy carries only in-frame clones and drops some. The sample lists about 120,000 clones; around 88% were seen once. Sequenced material: PBMCs. The receptor set was obtained from a man younger than 35 in good health and CMV-seronegative. The CDR3 runs from the conserved cysteine through the conserved F or W. Fields, in order: D gene, J gene, V gene, clone size, CDR3 length, CDR3 protein, CDR3 DNA. D genes are given only for firm matches. Not every row has a clone size; where given, it reads once, few, many or a size class.

>TRBD1|TRBJ1-6|TRBV6-6|once|16
CASTLGQGAYNSPLHF
TGTGCCAGCACCTTAGGACAGGGGGCTTATAATTCACCCCTCCACTTT
>-|TRBJ2-1|TRBV6-5|-|14
CASSYDNWANEQFF
TGTGCCAGCAGTTACGACAATTGGGCCAATGAGCAGTTCTTC
>TRBD2|TRBJ2-2|TRBV29-1|-|14
CSFRGGRDTGELFF
TGCAGCTTTCGGGGGGGCCGAGACACCGGGGAGCTGTTTTTT
>-|TRBJ1-2|TRBV19|-|15
CASSISVRSNYGYTF
TGTGCCAGTAGTATTTCGGTCAGGTCTAACTATGGCTACACCTTC
>TRBD2|TRBJ2-3|TRBV7-2|-|18
CASSLVRPSGTSTDTQYF
TGTGCCAGCAGCTTAGTAAGGCCTAGCGGCACTAGCACAGATACGCAGTATTTT
>TRBD1|TRBJ2-1|TRBV2|-|18
CASRDLKLRDSVNNEQFF
TGTGCCAGCAGAGACTTAAAGCTCCGGGACAGCGTCAACAATGAGCAGTTCTTC
>-|TRBJ1-5|TRBV7-8|-|15
CASSLATVDNQPQHF
TGTGCCAGCAGCTTAGCGACAGTCGACAATCAGCCCCAGCATTTT
>-|TRBJ2-2|TRBV6-1|-|14
CASRNTRNTGELFF
TGTGCCAGCAGGAATACAAGGAACACCGGGGAGCTGTTTTTT
>-|TRBJ2-7|TRBV4-1|-|15
CASSQGLGAAGEQYF
TGCGCCAGCAGCCAAGGGCTTGGGGCCGCCGGCGAGCAGTACTTC
>-|TRBJ2-2|TRBV29-1|-|15
CSALNGGTNTGELFF
TGCAGCGCCCTGAACGGGGGAACGAACACCGGGGAGCTGTTTTTT
>TRBD2|TRBJ2-2|TRBV9|once|14
CASSVPGGSGELFF
TGTGCCAGCAGCGTACCCGGGGGGAGCGGGGAGCTGTTTTTT
>-|TRBJ1-6|TRBV19|-|13
CASMGGHNSPLHF
TGTGCCAGTATGGGGGGGCACAATTCACCCCTCCACTTT
>TRBD1|TRBJ1-6|TRBV7-9|-|16
CASSPQSGGVNSPLHF
TGTGCCAGCAGCCCCCAATCAGGGGGCGTTAATTCACCCCTCCACTTT
>-|TRBJ2-7|TRBV25-1|-|13
CASSEYSSYEQYF
TGTGCCAGCAGTGAATACAGCTCCTACGAGCAGTACTTC
>-|TRBJ2-3|TRBV27|-|15
CASSLYVGGPYTQYF
TGTGCCAGCAGTTTATATGTGGGGGGGCCTTATACGCAGTATTTT
>-|TRBJ1-2|TRBV4-1|-|15
CASSQEERGVYGYTF
TGCGCCAGCAGCCAAGAGGAGCGGGGGGTCTATGGCTACACCTTC
>TRBD1|TRBJ1-4|TRBV6-1|-|14
CASRRQGESEKLFF
TGTGCCAGCAGACGACAGGGGGAGAGTGAAAAACTGTTTTTT
>-|TRBJ2-3|TRBV6-5|-|15
CASSYSGAGTDTQYF
TGTGCCAGCAGTTACTCGGGAGCGGGCACAGATACGCAGTATTTT
>TRBD1|TRBJ2-7|TRBV5-6|-|15
CASSLDGTGVVEQYF
TGTGCCAGCAGCTTGGACGGGACAGGCGTCGTCGAGCAGTACTTC
>TRBD1|TRBJ1-3|TRBV9|-|16
CASSARQGVGGNTIYF
TGTGCCAGCAGCGCAAGACAGGGTGTAGGTGGAAACACCATATATTTT
>-|TRBJ1-4|TRBV20-1|once|11
CSARDPGGLFF
TGCAGTGCTAGAGATCCAGGAGGATTGTTTTTT
>-|TRBJ2-3|TRBV5-4|-|12
CASSTDFYTQYF
TGTGCCAGCAGCACGGACTTTTATACGCAGTATTTT
>TRBD2|TRBJ2-2|TRBV6-5|-|12
CASGRATGELFF
TGTGCCAGCGGGAGGGCCACCGGGGAGCTGTTTTTT
>-|TRBJ1-2|TRBV5-1|-|14
CASSLGRSNYGYTF
TGCGCCAGCAGCTTGGGCAGATCTAACTATGGCTACACCTTC
>TRBD1|TRBJ2-1|TRBV2|-|15
CASSQLGTGVGEQFF
TGTGCCAGCAGTCAATTGGGGACAGGGGTTGGAGAGCAGTTCTTC
>-|TRBJ1-1|TRBV30|-|13
CAWILRGGTEAFF
TGTGCCTGGATCCTCAGGGGAGGGACTGAAGCTTTCTTT
>-|TRBJ2-3|TRBV6-4|-|14
CASSDGGSTDTQYF
TGTGCCAGCAGTGACGGGGGGAGCACAGATACGCAGTATTTT
>-|TRBJ2-3|TRBV7-8|-|13
CASTLARTDTQYF
TGTGCCAGCACCCTGGCACGCACAGATACGCAGTATTTT
>-|TRBJ2-1|TRBV5-5|-|12
CASSMVTKEQFF
TGTGCCAGCAGTATGGTAACTAAAGAGCAGTTCTTC
>-|TRBJ1-1|TRBV19|once|16
CASSKREGLGNTEAFF
TGTGCCAGTAGTAAGAGGGAGGGGCTGGGGAACACTGAAGCTTTCTTT
>-|TRBJ1-6|TRBV9|-|17
CASSVDSRAEDNSPLHF
TGTGCCAGCAGCGTAGACAGCAGGGCCGAGGACAATTCACCCCTCCACTTT
>TRBD1|TRBJ2-3|TRBV27|-|16
CASSPKTGAVADTQYF
TGTGCCAGCAGTCCGAAGACAGGGGCGGTGGCAGATACGCAGTATTTT
>TRBD2|TRBJ2-7|TRBV25-1|-|14
CASSETSGSYEQYF
TGTGCCAGCAGTGAGACTAGCGGCTCCTACGAGCAGTACTTC
>-|TRBJ1-3|TRBV5-1|many|16
CASSLGLGEMGNTIYF
TGCGCCAGCAGCTTGGGTCTAGGGGAAATGGGAAACACCATATATTTT
>-|TRBJ1-4|TRBV30|-|15
CAWGDWGGRTKKLFF
TGTGCCTGGGGAGATTGGGGGGGAAGAACAAAAAAACTGTTTTTT